This T cell receptor (beta chain) appears in the sequencing data of a study of cytomegalovirus exposure and HLA in healthy donors. 13 Jbeta primers and 60 Vbeta primers were used for the PCR. TCRdb's table, derived via immunoSEQ multiplex PCR, lists solely in-frame clones and lacks some. The sample records some 180,000 clones, just under 80% being singletons. Trimming removed 4 bases from V and 9 bases from J; junction bases left unmatched: 7. The CDR3 is made up of 15 amino acids. Germline lookup yields CDR1 SQVTM and CDR2 ANQGSEA. The sequenced material came from PBMCs. The sequence was collected from a woman aged 25 to 39 in good health and CMV-seronegative. The chain links TRBV29-1 to TRBJ2-1; 15 bases are shared with TRBD2. The CDR3 spells CSVGEGTSGGPEQFF. The CDR3 nucleotides are TGCAGCGTTGGGGAAGGGACTAGCGGGGGGCCTGAGCAGTTCTTC.